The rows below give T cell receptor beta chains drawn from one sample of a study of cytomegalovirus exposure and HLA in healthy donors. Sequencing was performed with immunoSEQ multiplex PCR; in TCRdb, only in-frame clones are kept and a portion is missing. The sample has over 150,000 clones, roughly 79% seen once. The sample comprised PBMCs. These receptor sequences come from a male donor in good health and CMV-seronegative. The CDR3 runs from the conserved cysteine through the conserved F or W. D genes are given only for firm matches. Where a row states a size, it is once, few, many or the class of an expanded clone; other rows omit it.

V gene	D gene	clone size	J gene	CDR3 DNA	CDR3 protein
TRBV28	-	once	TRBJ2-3	TGTGCCAGCAGTTTAGTCTACCGCTGGGGCCTAGGAGACGCAGATACGCAGTATTTT	CASSLVYRWGLGDADTQYF
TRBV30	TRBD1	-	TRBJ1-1	TGTGCCTGGAGTGCCTACGGTCGGACAGGGGGGATGCCTATGAACACTGAAGCTTTCTTT	CAWSAYGRTGGMPMNTEAFF
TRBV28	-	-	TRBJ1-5	TGTGCCAGCAGTTCGACAGAAGATAGCAATCAGCCCCAGCATTTT	CASSSTEDSNQPQHF
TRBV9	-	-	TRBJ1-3	TGTGCCAGCAGCGTAGATTCAGTCTCTGGAAACACCATATATTTT	CASSVDSVSGNTIYF
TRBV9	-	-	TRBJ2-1	TGTGCCAGCAGCGTAGCGGCTAGCGCCAATGAGCAGTTCTTC	CASSVAASANEQFF
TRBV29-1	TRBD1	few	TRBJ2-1	TGCAGCGTTACCGGGACAGACACCTACAATGAGCAGTTCTTC	CSVTGTDTYNEQFF
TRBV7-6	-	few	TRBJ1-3	TGTGCCAGCAGCTCACTGACAAACCCCTCTGGAAACACCATATATTTT	CASSSLTNPSGNTIYF
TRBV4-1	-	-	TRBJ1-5	TGCGCCAGCAGCCCCCGACAGGCAAATCAGCCCCAGCATTTT	CASSPRQANQPQHF
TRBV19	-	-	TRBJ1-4	TGTGCCAGTAGTATAGCAGGACATGCAACTAATGAAAAACTGTTTTTT	CASSIAGHATNEKLFF
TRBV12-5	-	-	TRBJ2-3	TGTGCTAGTGGTTTGGTACAGGGGGCGATTTTGCGGGGGGCCAGTGATACGCAGTATTTT	CASGLVQGAILRGASDTQYF
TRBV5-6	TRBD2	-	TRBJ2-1	TGTGCCAGCAGCTTTAGGACTAGAAATGAGCAGTTCTTC	CASSFRTRNEQFF
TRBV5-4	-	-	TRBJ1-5	TGTGCCAGCAGCCCAGGGTACAATCAGCCCCAGCATTTT	CASSPGYNQPQHF
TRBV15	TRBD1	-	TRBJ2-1	TGTGCCACCAGCAGAACGTATAACCGGGACAGGAACTACAATGAGCAGTTCTTC	CATSRTYNRDRNYNEQFF
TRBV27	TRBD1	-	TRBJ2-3	TGTGCCAGCAGTTGCCAACAGGGGATCTATGGCACAGATACGCAGTATTTT	CASSCQQGIYGTDTQYF
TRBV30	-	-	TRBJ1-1	TGTGCCTGGAGAGGGAGGTTGAACACTGAAGCTTTCTTT	CAWRGRLNTEAFF
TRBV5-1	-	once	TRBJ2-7	TGCGCCAGCAGCACTACAGGGATTGAGCAGTACTTC	CASSTTGIEQYF
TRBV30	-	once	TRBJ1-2	TGTGCCTGGAGTGTAGGGACTCCAAACTATGGCTACACCTTC	CAWSVGTPNYGYTF
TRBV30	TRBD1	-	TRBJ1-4	TGTGCCTGGAGTGTACAGGGGAATATTAATGAAAAACTGTTTTTT	CAWSVQGNINEKLFF
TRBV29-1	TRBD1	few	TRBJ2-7	TGCAGCATCGCCAGGGGGCCCTACGAGCAGTACTTC	CSIARGPYEQYF
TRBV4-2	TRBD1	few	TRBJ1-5	TGTGCCAGCAGCCAGGTGACAGGGAACAACCAGCCCCAGCATTTT	CASSQVTGNNQPQHF
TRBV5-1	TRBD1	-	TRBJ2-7	TGCGCCAGCAGCCACAGGGGGCCGGCCTACGAGCAGTACTTC	CASSHRGPAYEQYF
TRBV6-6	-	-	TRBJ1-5	TGTGCCAGCCAGGGAGGGAATAGCAATCAGCCCCAGCATTTT	CASQGGNSNQPQHF
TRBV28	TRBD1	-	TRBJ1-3	TGTGCCAGCAACCCAGGGGGTTCCGGGACAGCCCGCTCTGGAAACACCATATATTTT	CASNPGGSGTARSGNTIYF
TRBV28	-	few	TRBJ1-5	TGTGCCAGCACCCTTCTCCGGGGGCCCCAGCATTTT	CASTLLRGPQHF
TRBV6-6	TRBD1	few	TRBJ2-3	TGTGCCAGCAGTTCGCTGGACAGGGAAACAGATACGCAGTATTTT	CASSSLDRETDTQYF
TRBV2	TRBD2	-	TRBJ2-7	TGTGCCAGCAAGATACTAGCGGGGGGCTCCTACGAGCAGTACTTC	CASKILAGGSYEQYF